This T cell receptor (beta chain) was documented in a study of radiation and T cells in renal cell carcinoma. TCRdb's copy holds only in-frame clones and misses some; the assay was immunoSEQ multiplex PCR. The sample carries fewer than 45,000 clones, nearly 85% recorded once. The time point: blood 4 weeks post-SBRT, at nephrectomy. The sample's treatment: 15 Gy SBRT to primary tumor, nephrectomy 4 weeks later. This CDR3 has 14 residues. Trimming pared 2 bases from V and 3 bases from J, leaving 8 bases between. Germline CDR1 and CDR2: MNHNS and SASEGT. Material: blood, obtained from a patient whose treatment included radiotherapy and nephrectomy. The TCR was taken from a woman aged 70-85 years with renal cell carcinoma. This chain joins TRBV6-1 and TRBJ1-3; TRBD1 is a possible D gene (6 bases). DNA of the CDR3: TGTGCCAGCAGTGAACAGGGGAATGGAAACACCATATATTTT. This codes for CASSEQGNGNTIYF.